This T cell receptor (beta chain) is drawn from a study of cytomegalovirus exposure and HLA in healthy donors. As to this clone: Its antigen is still unknown.

Sequencing was performed with immunoSEQ multiplex PCR; in TCRdb, only in-frame clones are kept and a portion is missing. The table includes a few hundred thousand clones, over 75% detected once. Study results and caveats: Overall, roughly 150 TCR beta chains were annotated as cytomegalovirus-associated. Rare sequences made up most TCRs, while some public TCRs were found in many donors.

The CDR3 is made up of 15 amino acids. Germline-derived CDR1 and CDR2 are SGHRS and YFSETQ. V dropped 5 bases and J dropped 0 bases, with 11 bases sitting between them. The sample consisted of PBMCs. The receptor comes from a woman aged 18 to 35 in good health and CMV-seronegative. The rearrangement uses TRBV5-1 and TRBJ2-2; a possible D gene is TRBD1 (6 bases). The CDR3 region has the DNA TGCGCCAGCAGGAGACAGGAAGCGAACACCGGGGAGCTGTTTTTT. This translates into CASRRQEANTGELFF.